This T cell receptor beta chain was identified during a study of blood T cell repertoires in COVID-19. About the study: Sites across the United States, Italy and Spain contributed samples from acute and convalescent COVID-19.

Only in-frame clones appear in the TCRdb table, and some are missing; sequencing was by immunoSEQ multiplex PCR. The sample yields 300,000 to 400,000 clones, roughly 90% seen once. The length of the CDR3 is 14 residues. Losses at the gene ends were 6 bases for V and 11 bases for J; bases not matched to a gene: 15. Germline V gene data show CDR1 as MNHEY and CDR2 as SVGAGI. Sequencing was done on a sample of PBMCs or T cells enriched from blood (not recorded which). This chain connects TRBV6-5 to TRBJ1-1, with 7 bases identical to TRBD1. This sequence originates from a man in his 60s who had recovered from COVID-19. DNA of the CDR3: TGTGCCAGCAGCTTTAGGACAGGAACCCTCGGGGCTTTCTTT. It yields the protein CASSFRTGTLGAFF.